These 22 T cell receptor beta chains originate from one sample sequenced in a study of monozygotic twins with cystic fibrosis. Profiled with immunoSEQ multiplex PCR; TCRdb holds only in-frame clones, not every one. The sample consists of fewer than 20,000 clones, about 90% of them appearing once. Sequences were obtained from blood. The receptors here all came from a girl aged 2 to 10 with cystic fibrosis.

This chain links TRBV6-1 with TRBJ2-3, with no clear D. The V end lost 1 base, the J end lost 2 bases, and 10 bases lay between the germline ends. Germline V CDR1 and CDR2: MNHNS, SASEGT. The CDR3 extends over 15 amino acids. CDR3 nucleotides: TGTGCCAGCAGTGAAGTGCCAGCCGTCACAGATACGCAGTATTTT. Protein product: CASSEVPAVTDTQYF.

The chain links TRBV5-1 to TRBJ1-4; D is possibly TRBD1 (5 bases). Germline V gene lookup returns CDR1 SGHRS and CDR2 YFSETQ. This CDR3 contains 13 residues. V was pared by 4 bases and J by 6 bases, with 10 bases between. Written as DNA, the CDR3 is TGCGCCAGCAGCACCGGGGCTGATGAAAAACTGTTTTTT. Protein product: CASSTGADEKLFF.

For the CDR3, the DNA is TGTGCCTGGAGGAAGGACTCTGGGGCCAACGTCCTGACTTTC. Translating gives CAWRKDSGANVLTF. The V gene is TRBV30, the J gene TRBJ2-6, with D unresolved. The germline V gene encodes CDR1 GTSNPN and CDR2 SVGIG (reference sequence). This CDR3 is built from 14 residues. Trimming left V 3 bases short and J 0 bases short, with 6 bases between.

This clone came up a few times. V and J are TRBV29-1 and TRBJ1-5; no firm D call. CDR1 and CDR2 (germline): SQVTM, ANQGSEA. Trimming left V 5 bases short and J 0 bases short, with 11 bases between. The CDR3 is made up of 14 amino acids. The CDR3 reads CSVRLDHSNQPQHF. The CDR3 region has the DNA TGCAGCGTTCGTCTCGACCATAGCAATCAGCCCCAGCATTTT. The full variable domain, its missing parts supplied by reference TRBV29-1 and TRBJ1-5, is SAVISQKPSRDICQRGTSLTIQCQVDSQVTMMFWYRQQPGQSLTLIATANQGSEATYESGFVIDKFPISRPNLTFSTLTVSNMSPEDSSIYLCSVRLDHSNQPQHFGDGTRLSIL.

The V and J genes are TRBV19 and TRBJ2-1; D is ambiguous. The CDR3 is made up of 17 amino acids. The germline CDR1 and CDR2 sequences are LNHDA and SQIVND (reference sequence). V gave up 1 base and J gave up 2 bases, with 15 bases separating them. CDR3 DNA: TGTGCCAGTAGTATAGCTCTTTTTAGGGAAACCTACAATGAGCAGTTCTTC. Protein product: CASSIALFRETYNEQFF.

The chain is built from TRBV10-3 and TRBJ1-2, with 8 positions matching TRBD1. CDR3 length: 14 residues. Germline V CDR1 and CDR2: ENHRY, SYGVKD. With 3 bases clipped from V and 4 bases from J, the junction kept 4 bases outside the gene matches. As DNA, the CDR3 is TGTGCCATCAGTGATCCGGGACAGGTCTATGGCTACACCTTC. Its translation: CAISDPGQVYGYTF.

The chain carries TRBV5-6 and TRBJ1-3; D gene unclear. Germline values: CDR1 SGHDT, CDR2 YYEEEE. CDR3 length equals 14 residues. Trimming left V 1 base short and J 3 bases short, with 8 bases between. This CDR3 reads CASSLSGIGNTIYF. The CDR3 bases are TGTGCCAGCAGCTTGTCAGGCATTGGAAACACCATATATTTT.

This clone was found once. The chain is built from TRBV5-1 and TRBJ1-2; D call uncertain. CDR3 length: 15 amino acids. CDR1 is SGHRS, CDR2 YFSETQ, per germline. Trimming stripped 0 bases from V and 0 bases from J, with 9 bases between. CDR3 DNA sequence: TGCGCCAGCAGCTTGGAGGCCAGAACTAACTATGGCTACACCTTC. It translates to CASSLEARTNYGYTF.

V usage is TRBV4-2 and J usage is TRBJ1-6; D perhaps matches TRBD1 (5 bases). Germline values: CDR1 LGHNA, CDR2 YNFKEQ. Trimming stripped 4 bases from V and 5 bases from J, with 15 bases between. This CDR3 has 16 amino acids. DNA of the CDR3: TGTGCCAGCAGCCCCCCCTCGGGACCCGATAATTCACCCCTCCACTTT. Translating gives CASSPPSGPDNSPLHF.

The CDR3 region is CASSEIKANTEAFF. CDR3 DNA sequence: TGTGCCAGCAGTGAAATCAAGGCGAACACTGAAGCTTTCTTT. V and J are TRBV2 and TRBJ1-1; no definite D call. The V end lost 2 bases, the J end lost 1 base, and 8 bases lay between the germline ends. The CDR3 runs to 14 residues. Per the germline V gene, CDR1 is SNHLY and CDR2 is FYNNEI.

The chain joins TRBV25-1 to TRBJ1-2, with 9 bases identical to TRBD1. Trimming cost V 3 bases and J 7 bases; bases outside gene matches: 3. The CDR3 is made up of 13 amino acids. The V gene's germline CDR1 is MGHDK and CDR2 SYGVNS. CDR3 residues: CASSETGGSGYTF. CDR3 nucleotide sequence: TGTGCCAGCAGTGAGACAGGGGGGAGTGGCTACACCTTC.

This chain uses TRBV29-1 with TRBJ1-1; tentative D call: TRBD1 (5 bases). This CDR3 comprises 13 residues. V was pared by 5 bases and J by 0 bases, with 10 bases between. Germline CDR1 is SQVTM and CDR2 is ANQGSEA. The chain's CDR3 is CSVSQGMNTEAFF. In DNA, the CDR3 is TGCAGCGTTAGTCAGGGCATGAACACTGAAGCTTTCTTT.

The chain joins TRBV7-9 to TRBJ1-1; D remains ambiguous. Germline loops: CDR1 SEHNR, CDR2 FQNEAQ (reference sequence). With 1 base removed from V and 2 bases from J, the gap between germline ends came to 11 bases. This CDR3 is 15 amino acids long. CDR3 sequence reads: CASSLGVMINTEAFF. The CDR3 DNA sequence: TGTGCCAGCAGCTTAGGTGTCATGATTAACACTGAAGCTTTCTTT.

This chain joins TRBV4-1 and TRBJ2-3; maybe TRBD2 (6 bases). V lost 2 bases and J 8 bases, leaving 11 bases between the germline ends. The CDR3 runs to 13 residues. Germline CDR1 reads MGHRA; CDR2 reads YSYEKL. The CDR3 sequence: CASSQLLGGTQYF. The CDR3 DNA is TGCGCCAGCAGCCAACTCCTGGGGGGTACGCAGTATTTT.

The V call is TRBV7-2, the J call TRBJ1-5, with D uncertain. The CDR3 contains 13 residues. Germline V CDR1 and CDR2: SGHTA, FQGNSA. V lost 8 bases to trimming and J lost 5 bases, with 13 bases between them. The chain's CDR3 is CASAQRRDQPQHF. In DNA, the CDR3 is TGTGCCAGCGCCCAAAGGAGGGATCAGCCCCAGCATTTT.

The genes are TRBV7-3 and TRBJ1-3; D uncertain. Germline loops: CDR1 SGHTA, CDR2 FQGTGA. Trimming took 2 bases from V and 4 from J, leaving 6 bases between them. The CDR3 totals 13 residues. The CDR3 region is CASSLSFGNTIYF. CDR3 nucleotide sequence: TGTGCCAGCAGCTTATCGTTCGGAAACACCATATATTTT.

The rearrangement uses TRBV4-1 and TRBJ1-6; 7 bases line up with TRBD1. CDR1 is MGHRA, CDR2 YSYEKL, per germline. V gave up 0 bases and J gave up 5 bases; unmatched junction bases: 7. The CDR3 is 17 amino acids. Here the CDR3 reads CASSQDPTGSDNSPLHF. In nucleotides, the CDR3 is TGCGCCAGCAGCCAAGACCCGACAGGGAGCGATAATTCACCCCTCCACTTT.

V is TRBV27 and J is TRBJ2-1; 12 bases map to TRBD2. The trim removed 1 base at V and 2 bases at J, leaving 9 bases unmatched. The CDR3 totals 19 residues. The germline V gene encodes CDR1 MNHEY and CDR2 SMNVEV (reference sequence). The CDR3 protein is CASSLWLAGGPGTYNEQFF. CDR3 in DNA: TGTGCCAGCAGTTTATGGCTAGCGGGAGGGCCTGGAACCTACAATGAGCAGTTCTTC.

The chain is built from TRBV5-1 and TRBJ2-7; D perhaps matches TRBD1 (6 bases). The length of the CDR3 is 17 residues. In germline, CDR1 is SGHRS, CDR2 YFSETQ. The V gene lost 5 bases and the J gene lost 9 bases, with 30 bases spanning the gap. CDR3 sequence (DNA): TGCGCCAGCAGTCATTACGGGGTAAAGGGGGAAGACGATGGGCAGTACTTC. The encoded protein is CASSHYGVKGEDDGQYF.

The V and J genes are TRBV11-3 and TRBJ1-3, with D perhaps TRBD1 (5 bases). The V end was cut by 5 bases, the J end by 7 bases, with 27 bases between. Germline V lookup: CDR1 SGHNT, CDR2 YENEEA. The CDR3 extends over 18 amino acids. The CDR3 spells CASSAERSGSPQPNTIYF. The CDR3 nucleotides read TGTGCCAGCAGCGCCGAAAGATCAGGGAGCCCCCAGCCGAACACCATATATTTT.

This clone was counted once. The chain couples TRBV25-1 to TRBJ1-1; 12 bases align to TRBD1. V dropped 4 bases and J dropped 5; count of bases not matched to a gene: 11. Germline V lookup: CDR1 MGHDK, CDR2 SYGVNS. The CDR3 is 17 amino acids. The CDR3 region is CASSGSRDRGRVTEAFF. The CDR3 bases are TGTGCCAGCAGTGGCTCCCGGGACAGGGGGCGCGTTACTGAAGCTTTCTTT.

The rearrangement links TRBV9 to TRBJ1-1; 7 positions agree with TRBD1. CDR1 is SGDLS and CDR2 is YYNGEE in the germline V gene. The CDR3 is made up of 14 amino acids. Trimming cost V 2 bases and J 1 base; bases outside gene matches: 2. This chain's CDR3 is CASSVDRWNTEAFF. For the CDR3, the DNA is TGTGCCAGCAGCGTGGACAGGTGGAACACTGAAGCTTTCTTT.